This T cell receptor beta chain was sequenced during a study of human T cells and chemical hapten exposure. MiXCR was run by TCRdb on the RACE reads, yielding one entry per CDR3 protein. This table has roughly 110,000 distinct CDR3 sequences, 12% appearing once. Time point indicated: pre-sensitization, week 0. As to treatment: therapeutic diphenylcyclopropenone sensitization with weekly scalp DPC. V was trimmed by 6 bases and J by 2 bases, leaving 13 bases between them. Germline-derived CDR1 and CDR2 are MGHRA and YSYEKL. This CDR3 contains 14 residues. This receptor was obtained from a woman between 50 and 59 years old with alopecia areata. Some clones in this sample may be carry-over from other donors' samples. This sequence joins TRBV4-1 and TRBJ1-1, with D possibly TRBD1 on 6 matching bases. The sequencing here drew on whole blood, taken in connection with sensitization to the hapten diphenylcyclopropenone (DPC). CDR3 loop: CASRDTGYNTEAFF. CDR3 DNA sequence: TGCGCCAGCAGGGATACAGGGTATAACACTGAAGCTTTCTTT.